The T cell receptor (beta chain) under discussion was sequenced for a study of T cell changes during pregnancy in multiple sclerosis. Here immunoSEQ multiplex PCR was the method, and the copy in TCRdb shows in-frame clones only, minus some. The table records approximately 60,000 clones, over 85% of them present only once. The specimen was CD8+ T cells from peripheral blood mononuclear cells, collected in the second trimester of pregnancy. The source of this sequence is a female donor with multiple sclerosis, enrolled in a pregnancy study.

CDR3 residues: CASSSGQGLSYYEQYF. The CDR3, as DNA: TGTGCCAGCAGCTCCGGACAGGGACTATCCTACTACGAGCAGTACTTC. The chain recombines TRBV7-9 with TRBJ2-7; tentative D call: TRBD1 (8 bases). This CDR3 contains 16 residues. Trimming shortened V by 4 bases and J by 3 bases, and 19 bases separated the two germline ends. Germline V gene data show CDR1 as SEHNR and CDR2 as FQNEAQ (reference sequence).